This section outlines one T cell receptor beta chain sequence together with its context. This record comes from a study of early stage breast cancer tumors. Clones were sequenced by immunoSEQ multiplex PCR, and TCRdb holds only the in-frame ones, with some missing. Found here are some 47,000 clones, roughly 80% of them singletons; the top ten hold about 1.3%. This clonotype originated in a person between 50 and 60 years old with breast cancer. Material: blood.

The DNA for the CDR3 is TGCGCCAGCAGCTCCTCCTACACAGCCGGGGAGCTGTTTTTT. This translates into CASSSSYTAGELFF. V and J are TRBV5-1 and TRBJ2-2; D not certain. V lost 3 bases to trimming and J lost 6 bases, with 12 bases between them. The length of the CDR3 is 14 residues. CDR1 SGHRS and CDR2 YFSETQ come from the germline V gene. The full variable domain, its missing parts supplied by reference TRBV5-1 and TRBJ2-2, is KAGVTQTPRYLIKTRGQQVTLSCSPISGHRSVSWYQQTPGQGLQFLFEYFSETQRNKGNFPGRFSGRQFSNSRSEMNVSTLELGDSALYLCASSSSYTAGELFFGEGSRLTVL.